This T cell receptor beta chain was captured by sequencing in a study of T cell clones after liver transplantation. Study background: Patients counted as tolerant after at least one year off all immunosuppression, enzymes not exceeding twice normal. General study findings and limits: In a couple of subjects, few donor cells limited the measurable donor-reactive repertoire.

CDR1 is MNHEY and CDR2 is SMNVEV in the germline V gene (reference sequence). Germline trimming cut 6 bases from V and 6 bases from J; bases unmatched to any gene: 6. The CDR3 consists of 14 residues. Here immunoSEQ multiplex PCR was the method, and the copy in TCRdb shows in-frame clones only, minus some. Of about 120,000 clones listed, approximately 90% are singletons. This clone was detected only a few times. Its target is not known. Unstimulated PBMCs were sorted into CD3+CD4+ and CD3+CD8+ populations. The chain recombines TRBV27 with TRBJ2-2; 8 bases map to TRBD1. The source of this sequence is a human patient who received a liver transplant. The T cells may come from the graft donor. The sample was CD4+ T cells from blood, taken 12 months after liver transplant. In DNA form, the CDR3 reads TGTGCCAGCAGGAGGGACAGGATCGCCGGGGAGCTGTTTTTT. Protein product: CASRRDRIAGELFF.